The 17 T cell receptor beta chains below all came from one sample that was sequenced in a study of vaccination effects on CD4 cells after COVID-19. Using immunoSEQ multiplex PCR, the repertoire was profiled, and TCRdb retains in-frame clones only, with some absent. The table has around 47,000 clones, approximately 77% seen once. Sequencing followed a ViraFEST assay step that expanded antigen-specific CD4+ T cells with viral peptide pools. On day 10 of culture, CD4+ T cells were separated out. Infection with SARS-CoV-2 occurred in the person between March and December 2020, and PCR confirmed it. Which antigens these TCRs recognize remains unknown. The sequencing used CD4+ T cells from PBMCs cultured with a peptide pool, collected before COVID-19 vaccination. Every receptor here comes from a human donor who had a prior SARS-CoV-2 infection.

V gene TRBV9 combines with J gene TRBJ2-7; D gene uncertain. CDR1 and CDR2 from the germline V gene are SGDLS and YYNGEE. The V gene lost 2 bases and the J gene lost 4 bases, with 13 bases spanning the gap. The CDR3 loop spans 14 amino acids. This chain's CDR3 is CASSVDWGRYEQYF. CDR3 DNA sequence: TGTGCCAGCAGCGTCGATTGGGGAAGGTACGAGCAGTACTTC.

Concerning this clone: Different DNA sequences within this sample yield the same CDR3. The chain carries TRBV4-1 and TRBJ1-5; D not resolved. This CDR3 has 13 amino acids. Germline loops: CDR1 MGHRA, CDR2 YSYEKL. V was cut by 3 bases and J by 5 bases, with 8 bases left in between. The CDR3 DNA reads TGCGCCAGCAGCCAGGAAAGGGATCAGCCCCAGCATTTT. Protein product: CASSQERDQPQHF.

This clone was recorded once. The chain carries TRBV5-1 and TRBJ2-7, with 11 nucleotides matching TRBD1. Trimming took 2 bases from V and 6 from J; bases not matched to a gene: 10. The CDR3 loop spans 16 amino acids. Germline V lookup: CDR1 SGHRS, CDR2 YFSETQ. Here the CDR3 DNA reads TGCGCCAGCAGCTTCCAACCAGCCGGGACAGGGGGCGAGCAGTACTTC. Its protein product is CASSFQPAGTGGEQYF.

This clone was observed a handful of times. This chain joins TRBV7-8 and TRBJ2-1; 11 bases fit TRBD2. With V trimmed by 4 bases and J by 9 bases, 11 bases remained unmatched. The CDR3 spans 16 residues. CDR1 SGHVS and CDR2 FQNEAQ come from the germline V gene. In DNA, the CDR3 is TGTGCCAGCAGCTCTAAACTAGCGGGGGCCACAGGTGAGCAGTTCTTC. This translates into CASSSKLAGATGEQFF.

J is TRBJ2-7 and V is TRBV6-6; TRBD2 agrees at 10 bases. Germline trimming cut 0 bases from V and 2 bases from J; bases unmatched to any gene: 4. CDR3 length equals 16 residues. CDR1 is MNHNY and CDR2 is SVGAGI in the germline V gene (reference sequence). CDR3 coding DNA: TGTGCCAGCAGTTACTCACCTAGCGGGAGTCCCTACGAGCAGTACTTC. This codes for CASSYSPSGSPYEQYF.

This clone turned up a few times. V gene TRBV24-1 combines with J gene TRBJ1-1; D is possibly TRBD1 (5 bases). The germline gives CDR1 KGHDR, CDR2 SFDVKD. Trimming removed 9 bases from V and 1 base from J, with 17 bases in between. The CDR3 runs to 15 residues. The CDR3 loop reads CATSRGAGENTEAFF. DNA of the CDR3: TGTGCCACCTCTCGGGGCGCGGGAGAGAACACTGAAGCTTTCTTT.

The genes are TRBV7-8 and TRBJ2-7; no firm D call. The CDR3 spans 12 residues. V was pared by 6 bases and J by 2 bases, with 8 bases between. Germline values: CDR1 SGHVS, CDR2 FQNEAQ. The DNA of the CDR3 is TGTGCCAGCAGTTCCGGAGCCTACGAGCAGTACTTC. It is translated as CASSSGAYEQYF.

The V and J genes are TRBV23-1 and TRBJ2-7; D possibly corresponds to TRBD1 (5 bases). TRBV23-1 is an ORF for which the function is uncertain. The CDR3 length is 16 residues. The germline V and J ends were trimmed by 0 bases and 2 bases, with 14 bases remaining between them. CDR3 region: CASSQSGQDMTYEQYF. The CDR3 coding sequence is TGCGCCAGCAGTCAATCCGGCCAGGACATGACCTACGAGCAGTACTTC.

The chain links TRBV7-2 to TRBJ2-3, with 10 bases matching TRBD2. The CDR3 extends over 18 amino acids. V shed 5 bases, J shed 6 bases, and the junction held 17 bases outside the gene matches. From germline, CDR1 is SGHTA and CDR2 FQGNSA. The CDR3, as DNA: TGTGCCAGCAGCGGAAATCCCGGGGGGGGACTAGCGCTGGATACGCAGTATTTT. Translated, it gives CASSGNPGGGLALDTQYF.

The rearrangement links TRBV5-1 to TRBJ2-4; D may be TRBD2 (5 bases). V was trimmed by 4 bases and J by 8 bases, leaving 22 bases between them. Germline values: CDR1 SGHRS, CDR2 YFSETQ. The CDR3 has 16 amino acids. The chain's CDR3 is CASSPVPIRGSDIQYF. CDR3 in DNA: TGCGCCAGCAGCCCTGTTCCCATCAGAGGGTCGGACATTCAGTACTTC.

The CDR3 reads CASSSETSGAQETQYF. CDR3 nucleotides: TGTGCCAGCAGCTCCGAGACTAGCGGGGCACAAGAGACCCAGTACTTC. V is TRBV13 and J is TRBJ2-5, with 11 bases matching TRBD2. Germline trimming cut 4 bases from V and 2 bases from J; bases unmatched to any gene: 6. The CDR3 spans 16 residues. Germline V gene data show CDR1 as PRHDT and CDR2 as FYEKMQ (reference sequence).

The chain links TRBV4-1 to TRBJ2-3, with 11 nucleotides matching TRBD2. J gave up 6 bases and V 3 bases, and 8 bases lay outside the gene matches. CDR3 length: 16 residues. CDR1 is MGHRA, CDR2 YSYEKL, per germline. CDR3 residues: CASSQGLAVPADTQYF. Written as DNA, the CDR3 is TGCGCCAGCAGCCAGGGACTAGCGGTCCCTGCGGATACGCAGTATTTT.

J is TRBJ1-6 and V is TRBV7-9; no definite D call. V lost 3 bases and J 8 bases, leaving 23 bases between the germline ends. The CDR3 is 18 residues long. Germline V gene data show CDR1 as SEHNR and CDR2 as FQNEAQ (reference sequence). CDR3 residues: CASSFENEAHSYHSPLHF. The CDR3 DNA sequence: TGTGCCAGCAGCTTTGAGAATGAGGCACACTCCTACCATTCACCCCTCCACTTT. The whole variable domain, remainder taken from reference TRBV7-9 and TRBJ1-6, is DTGVSQNPRHKITKRGQNVTFRCDPISEHNRLYWYRQTLGQGPEFLTYFQNEAQLEKSRLLSDRFSAERPKGSFSTLEIQRTEQGDSAMYLCASSFENEAHSYHSPLHFGNGTRLTVT.

The V and J genes are TRBV5-1 and TRBJ1-2, with 7 bases aligning to TRBD1. This CDR3 spans 15 amino acids. Trimming at V came to 4 bases and at J to 4 bases, leaving 10 bases not matched to a gene. Germline assignment: CDR1 SGHRS and CDR2 YFSETQ. The CDR3: CASSRSREGAYGYTF. The DNA of the CDR3 is TGCGCCAGCAGCCGATCACGAGAGGGGGCCTATGGCTACACCTTC. The complete variable domain, with remaining parts taken from reference TRBV5-1 and TRBJ1-2, reads KAGVTQTPRYLIKTRGQQVTLSCSPISGHRSVSWYQQTPGQGLQFLFEYFSETQRNKGNFPGRFSGRQFSNSRSEMNVSTLELGDSALYLCASSRSREGAYGYTFGSGTRLTVV.

The J gene is TRBJ2-7, the V gene TRBV7-2; D is perhaps TRBD1 or TRBD2 (5 bases each). Germline assignment: CDR1 SGHTA and CDR2 FQGNSA. CDR3 length: 15 amino acids. The V gene lost 5 bases and the J gene lost 3 bases, with 17 bases spanning the gap. CDR3 sequence: CASSRTGTPFYEQYF. The CDR3 bases are TGTGCCAGCAGCCGGACCGGGACGCCTTTCTACGAGCAGTACTTC. The full variable domain, with the rest looked up from reference TRBV7-2 and TRBJ2-7, is GAGVSQSPSNKVTEKGKDVELRCDPISGHTALYWYRQSLGQGLEFLIYFQGNSAPDKSGLPSDRFSAERTGGSVSTLTIQRTQQEDSAVYLCASSRTGTPFYEQYFGPGTRLTVT.

The rearrangement links TRBV6-5 to TRBJ2-1; TRBD1 might be the D (5 bases). CDR1 and CDR2 (germline): MNHEY, SVGAGI. The ends were cut back, 2 bases at V and 8 bases at J, with 13 bases in the middle. The CDR3 covers 14 residues. CDR3 DNA sequence: TGTGCCAGCAGTTACCTAGGGAAAGGGGATGAGCAGTTCTTC. This sequence encodes CASSYLGKGDEQFF.

The genes are TRBV2 and TRBJ2-5; D uncertain. Germline V gene sequence: CDR1 SNHLY, CDR2 FYNNEI. The germline V and J ends were trimmed by 7 bases and 2 bases, with 14 bases remaining between them. The CDR3 has 14 amino acids. CDR3 residues: CASTRVGIQETQYF. The DNA of the CDR3 is TGTGCCAGCACTAGGGTAGGGATTCAAGAGACCCAGTACTTC. The complete variable domain, with remaining parts taken from reference TRBV2 and TRBJ2-5, reads EPEVTQTPSHQVTQMGQEVILRCVPISNHLYFYWYRQILGQKVEFLVSFYNNEISEKSEIFDDQFSVERPDGSNFTLKIRSTKLEDSAMYFCASTRVGIQETQYFGPGTRLLVL.